This T cell receptor (beta chain) is drawn from a study of T cell responses to AZD1222 COVID-19 vaccine (TCRdb year 2021). Study-wide context: Because spike-specific TCR depth and breadth did not differ between the two schedules, AZD1222 recipients who got a second dose at roughly 4 weeks were pooled with those who got a second dose at roughly 12 weeks. Trial participants were enrolled by age into subgroups of 18-55, 56-69 and 70-plus years, and roughly 150, 30 and 60 TCR-sequenced participants, respectively, were included in these subgroups. A total of just over 230 trial participants underwent TCR sequencing, of whom around 200 received two doses of AZD1222 and about 26 received two doses of the MenACWY control vaccine. Study-wide findings and limitations: No day 14 peak-response samples were available, so repertoires were characterized only after the peak T cell response. Reportedly, almost half of the unique spike-specific TCRs recognized epitopes lying outside the regions that are mutated in the B.1.351 and B.1.1.7 variants. Most participants were white British and females outnumbered males, and the authors suggested that clonal diversity may have been underestimated. The 56-69-year group was small, and its depth increase did not reach significance, likely because of low power. Conclusions about previously exposed vaccinees were limited because only six AZD1222 recipients were SARS-CoV-2 seropositive at baseline. The whole spike protein was spanned by vaccine-associated CD4 TCRs, and dominant responses were seen in regions 160-218 and 743-854. After two AZD1222 doses, both the breadth and the depth of spike-specific TCRs were significantly higher than at day 0 and than in MenACWY recipients.

The CDR3 regions of human TCRbeta chains were analyzed by immunosequencing. The original pipeline was this. Repertoire TCRs were checked for matches against a reference library of SARS-CoV-2-specific TCRs that had been generated using the MIRA antigen-specificity platform. Breadth was defined as the fraction of unique TCRs that were SARS-CoV-2-associated, and depth was defined as the fraction of total T cells that were SARS-CoV-2-associated. Each spike-specific TCR was assigned to its reactive spike region and to a CD4 or CD8 class using the MIRA data. Log10-transformed breadth and depth values were compared by one-way ANOVA with Sidak's multiple comparisons tests. The clones in this table, taken by TCRdb from immuneACCESS, are in-frame only. Not every clone is retained; where verified, under half of the shortfall comes from an unresolved V gene, and the cause of the rest is unknown. V, J and clone size are taken as reported in that table, and D and trimming were inferred from the DNA itself. The table for this sample lists about 94,000 clones; 70% to 90% of them were counted only once. The ten most abundant clones make up about 14% of the sample.

As regards this clone: What antigen it recognizes has not been identified. No much larger clone exists at a distance of one base, and base qualities are not known.

CDR1 SQVTM and CDR2 ANQGSEA are derived from the germline V gene. The junction shows trimming of 4 bases on V and 8 bases on J, plus 17 bases between the germline ends. The CDR3 runs 13 amino acids, cysteine and phenylalanine included. Only the CDR3 region is kept as DNA, spanning 39 bases read in frame from base 1. Per the publication, the time point label means: baseline before first vaccination. Samples from vaccinated people were obtained from the UK trials COV001 and COV002, which included a single-blind randomized controlled phase 2/3 trial of AZD1222 (ChAdOx1 nCoV-19) in healthy adults. For TCRbeta chain sequencing, PBMC samples were collected from trial participants at day 0 and at day 28 after the second dose.

This TCR was recovered from an adult in good health. In this chain, TRBV29-1 is recombined with TRBJ1-2; TRBD1 is perhaps the D gene, given 5 matching bases. Here the sequenced sample was peripheral blood, taken on day 0 of AZD1222 vaccination. The CDR3 has the sequence CSVAVGEVGGYTF. Here is the DNA: TGCAGCGTTGCGGTGGGGGAGGTGGGAGGCTACACCTTC.